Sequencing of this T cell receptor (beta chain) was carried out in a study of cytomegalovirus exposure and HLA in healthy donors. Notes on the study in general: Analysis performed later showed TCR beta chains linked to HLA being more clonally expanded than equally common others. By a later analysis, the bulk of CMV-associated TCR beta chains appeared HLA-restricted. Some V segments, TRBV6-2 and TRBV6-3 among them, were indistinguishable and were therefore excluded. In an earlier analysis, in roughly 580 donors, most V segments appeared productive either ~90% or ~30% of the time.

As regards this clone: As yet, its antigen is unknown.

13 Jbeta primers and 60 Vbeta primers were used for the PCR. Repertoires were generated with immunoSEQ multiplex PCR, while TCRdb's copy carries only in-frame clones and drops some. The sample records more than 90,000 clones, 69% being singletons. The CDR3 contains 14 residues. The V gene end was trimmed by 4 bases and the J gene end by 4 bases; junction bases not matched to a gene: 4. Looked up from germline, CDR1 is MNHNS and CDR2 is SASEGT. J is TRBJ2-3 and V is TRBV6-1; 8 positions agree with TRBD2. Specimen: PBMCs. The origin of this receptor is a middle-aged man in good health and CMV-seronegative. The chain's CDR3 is CASSVRTSPDTQYF. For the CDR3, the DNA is TGTGCCAGCAGTGTGCGGACTAGCCCAGATACGCAGTATTTT.